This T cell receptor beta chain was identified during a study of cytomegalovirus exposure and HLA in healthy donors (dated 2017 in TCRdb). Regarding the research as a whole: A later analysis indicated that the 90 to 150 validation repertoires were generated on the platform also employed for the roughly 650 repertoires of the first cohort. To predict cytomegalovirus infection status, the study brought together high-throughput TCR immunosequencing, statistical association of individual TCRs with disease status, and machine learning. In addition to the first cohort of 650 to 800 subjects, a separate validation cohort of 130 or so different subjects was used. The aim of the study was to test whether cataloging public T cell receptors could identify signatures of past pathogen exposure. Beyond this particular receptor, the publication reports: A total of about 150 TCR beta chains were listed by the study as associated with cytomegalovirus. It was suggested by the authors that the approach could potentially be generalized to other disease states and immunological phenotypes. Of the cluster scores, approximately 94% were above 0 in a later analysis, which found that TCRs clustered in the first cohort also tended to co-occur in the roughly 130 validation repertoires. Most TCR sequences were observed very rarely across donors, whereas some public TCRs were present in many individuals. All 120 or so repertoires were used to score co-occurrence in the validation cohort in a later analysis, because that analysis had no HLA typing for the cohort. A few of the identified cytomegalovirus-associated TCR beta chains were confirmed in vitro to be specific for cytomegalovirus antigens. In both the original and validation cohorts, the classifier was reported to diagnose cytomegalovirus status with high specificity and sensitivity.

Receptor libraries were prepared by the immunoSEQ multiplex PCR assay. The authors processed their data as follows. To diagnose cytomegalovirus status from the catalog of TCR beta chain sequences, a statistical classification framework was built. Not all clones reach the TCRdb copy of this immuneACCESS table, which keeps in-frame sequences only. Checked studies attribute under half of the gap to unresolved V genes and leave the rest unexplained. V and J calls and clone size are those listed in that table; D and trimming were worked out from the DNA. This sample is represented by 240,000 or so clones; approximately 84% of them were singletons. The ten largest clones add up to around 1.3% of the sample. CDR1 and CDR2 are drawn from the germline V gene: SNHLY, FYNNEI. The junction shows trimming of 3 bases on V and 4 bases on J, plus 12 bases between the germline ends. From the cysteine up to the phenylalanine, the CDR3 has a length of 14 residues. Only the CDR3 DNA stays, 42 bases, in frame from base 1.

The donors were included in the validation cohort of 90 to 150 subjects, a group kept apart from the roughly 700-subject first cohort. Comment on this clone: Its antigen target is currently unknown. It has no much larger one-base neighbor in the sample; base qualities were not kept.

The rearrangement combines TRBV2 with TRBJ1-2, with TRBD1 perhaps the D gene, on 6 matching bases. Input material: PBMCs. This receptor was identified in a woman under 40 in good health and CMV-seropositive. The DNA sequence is TGTGCCAGCAGTGACCCAGGGGTCAGCTATGGCTACACCTTC. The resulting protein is CASSDPGVSYGYTF.